This entry describes one TCR beta chain. Per the original methods: Amplification of reference gene primers provided the estimated nucleated cell counts. Assay: immunoSEQ multiplex PCR; the TCRdb copy retains only in-frame clones and omits some. From that table come the V and J calls and clone size; the DNA was used to work out D and trimming. The sample lists about 250,000 clones; about 90% were seen once. The data originate from a study of blood T cell repertoires in COVID-19. On the study more broadly: COVID-19 samples collected from the United States, Italy and Spain covered acute and convalescent phases. The cDNA or gDNA used as material had been derived from T cells, B-cell-depleted T cells, or PBMCs.

Germline V CDR1 and CDR2: SGHVS, FNYEAQ. The junction had 5 bases not matched to a gene; V was cut back by 2 bases and J by 1 base. The CDR3 loop spans 16 amino acids. The gene calls are TRBV7-6 and TRBJ2-3, with 8 bases lining up with TRBD2. This TCR came from a man aged 80 or over with acute or convalescent COVID-19. The sequenced sample was peripheral blood. The CDR3 region is CASSLSGGVGTDTQYF. The CDR3 nucleotides are TGTGCCAGCAGCTTATCCGGGGGGGTGGGCACAGATACGCAGTATTTT.